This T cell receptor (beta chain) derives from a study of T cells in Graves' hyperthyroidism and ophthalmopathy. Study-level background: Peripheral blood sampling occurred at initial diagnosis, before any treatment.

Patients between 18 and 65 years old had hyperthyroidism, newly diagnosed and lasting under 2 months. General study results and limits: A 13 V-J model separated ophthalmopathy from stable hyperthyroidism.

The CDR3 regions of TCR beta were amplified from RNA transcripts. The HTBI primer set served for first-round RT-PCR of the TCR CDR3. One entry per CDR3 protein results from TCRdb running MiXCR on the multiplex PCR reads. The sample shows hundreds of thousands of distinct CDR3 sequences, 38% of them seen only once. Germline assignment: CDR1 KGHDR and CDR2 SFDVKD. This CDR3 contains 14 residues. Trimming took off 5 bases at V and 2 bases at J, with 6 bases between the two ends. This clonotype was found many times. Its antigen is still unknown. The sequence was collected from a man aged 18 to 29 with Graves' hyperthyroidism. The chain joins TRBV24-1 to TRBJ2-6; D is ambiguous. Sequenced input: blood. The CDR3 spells CATSVKTGANVLTF. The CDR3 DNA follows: TGTGCCACCAGTGTTAAAACTGGGGCCAACGTCCTGACTTTC.